This T cell receptor beta chain was recovered during a study of T cell responses to AZD1222 COVID-19 vaccine. At the level of the study: Recipients boosted at about 4 weeks or about 12 weeks are pooled.

The table lists this clone with a count of one. Antigen unknown. Study-wide findings and caveats: Variant regions that are unmutated are reportedly the target of nearly half of spike-specific TCRs. Increased Spike-specific TCR breadth and depth were observed after two AZD1222 doses. Scientists sampled the repertoires only once the peak T cell response had passed.

The repertoire was sequenced with immunoSEQ multiplex PCR; TCRdb's copy has only in-frame clones and lacks some. The sample shows around 75,000 clones, around 83% of them seen only once. The CDR3 spans 14 residues. The germline V gene encodes CDR1 LNHDA and CDR2 SQIVND (reference sequence). V was cut by 5 bases and J by 2 bases, with 13 bases left in between. The sample was peripheral blood, taken on day 0 of AZD1222 vaccination. The sequence derives from an adult in good health. This chain connects TRBV19 to TRBJ2-7; tentatively, D is TRBD1 or TRBD2 (7 bases each). DNA for the CDR3: TGTGCCAGTAGTGACCAGGGGGGGACCTACGAGCAGTACTTC. It codes for CASSDQGGTYEQYF.